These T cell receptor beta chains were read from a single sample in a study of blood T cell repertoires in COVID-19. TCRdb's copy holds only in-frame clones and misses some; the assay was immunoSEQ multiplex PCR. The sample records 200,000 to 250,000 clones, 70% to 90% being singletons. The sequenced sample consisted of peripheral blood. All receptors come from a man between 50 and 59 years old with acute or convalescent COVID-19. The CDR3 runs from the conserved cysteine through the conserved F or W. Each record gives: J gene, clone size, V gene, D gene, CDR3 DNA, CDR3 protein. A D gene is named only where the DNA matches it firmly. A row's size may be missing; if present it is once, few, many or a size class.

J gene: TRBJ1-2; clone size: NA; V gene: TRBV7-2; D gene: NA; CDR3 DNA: TGTGCCAGCAGCTCCTACCTGAACTATGGCTACACCTTC; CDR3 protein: CASSSYLNYGYTF
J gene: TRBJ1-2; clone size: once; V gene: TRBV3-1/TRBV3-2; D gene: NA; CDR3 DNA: TGTGCCAGCAGCCAAGAGGGTAGGGAGAGCTATGGCTACACCTTC; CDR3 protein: CASSQEGRESYGYTF
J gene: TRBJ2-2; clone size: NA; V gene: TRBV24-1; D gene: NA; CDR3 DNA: TGTGCCACCAGTTCGAGCCTAGCGCCCGTAACCGGGGAGCTGTTTTTT; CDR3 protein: CATSSSLAPVTGELFF
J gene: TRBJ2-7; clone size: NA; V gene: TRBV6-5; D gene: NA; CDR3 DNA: TGTGCCAGCAGTCCTTATTCGGGCGAGCAGTACTTC; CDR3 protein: CASSPYSGEQYF
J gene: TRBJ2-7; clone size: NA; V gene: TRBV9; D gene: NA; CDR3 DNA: TGTGCCAGCAGCGTGCAGTCCGTTACCTACGAGCAGTACTTC; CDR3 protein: CASSVQSVTYEQYF
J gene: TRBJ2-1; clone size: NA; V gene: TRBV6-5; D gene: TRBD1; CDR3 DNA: TGTGCCAGCAAAATCGGACAGGGGGTCTACAATGAGCAGTTCTTC; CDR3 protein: CASKIGQGVYNEQFF
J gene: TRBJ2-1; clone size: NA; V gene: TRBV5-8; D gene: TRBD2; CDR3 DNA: TGTGCCAGCAGCTGGGGCCGCGGGGGGCACAATGAGCAGTTCTTC; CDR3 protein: CASSWGRGGHNEQFF
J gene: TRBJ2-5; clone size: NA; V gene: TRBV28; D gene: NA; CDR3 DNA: TGTGCCAGCAGTTTAAGGCCCAGGGAGACCCAGTACTTC; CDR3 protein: CASSLRPRETQYF
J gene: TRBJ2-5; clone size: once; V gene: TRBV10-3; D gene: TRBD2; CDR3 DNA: TGTGCCACCCGGACTAGCGGAGAGACCCAGTACTTC; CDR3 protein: CATRTSGETQYF
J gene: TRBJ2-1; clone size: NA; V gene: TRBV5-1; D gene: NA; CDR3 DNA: TGCGCCAGCAGCTTGGCCGCGACTAGAGTAAGGAATGAGCAGTTCTTC; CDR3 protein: CASSLAATRVRNEQFF
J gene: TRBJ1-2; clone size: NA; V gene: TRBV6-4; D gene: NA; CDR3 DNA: TGTGCCAGCAGTGACTTGGGGGCCGGTGGCTACACCTTC; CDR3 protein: CASSDLGAGGYTF
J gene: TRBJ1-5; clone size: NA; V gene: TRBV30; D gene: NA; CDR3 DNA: TGTGCCTGGAACACAGGCAACCGTCAGCCCCAGCATTTT; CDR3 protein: CAWNTGNRQPQHF
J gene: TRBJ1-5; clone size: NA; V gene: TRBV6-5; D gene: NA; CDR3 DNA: TGTGCCAGCAGAAGGGGAAATCAGCCCCAGCATTTT; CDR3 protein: CASRRGNQPQHF
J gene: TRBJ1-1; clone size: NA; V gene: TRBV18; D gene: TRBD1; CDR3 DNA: TGTGCCAGCTCACCACCGGGGGGACAGGAGACTGAAGCTTTCTTT; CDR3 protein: CASSPPGGQETEAFF
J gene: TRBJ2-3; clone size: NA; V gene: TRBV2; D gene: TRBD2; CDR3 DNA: TGTGCCAGCAGTGCACGGACTAGCATTGCAGATACGCAGTATTTT; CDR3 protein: CASSARTSIADTQYF
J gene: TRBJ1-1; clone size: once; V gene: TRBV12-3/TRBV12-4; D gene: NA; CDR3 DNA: TGTGCCACCGATTCCGAGGTGGGCACTGAAGCTTTCTTT; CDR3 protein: CATDSEVGTEAFF
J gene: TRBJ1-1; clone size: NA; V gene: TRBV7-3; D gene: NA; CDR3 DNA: TGTGCCAGCAGCTTATATCGCGCGGGGAACACTGAAGCTTTCTTT; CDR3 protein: CASSLYRAGNTEAFF
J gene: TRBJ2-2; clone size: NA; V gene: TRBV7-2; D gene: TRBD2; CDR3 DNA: TGTGCCAGCCCGGGGGGATGGACCGGGGAGCTGTTTTTT; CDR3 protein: CASPGGWTGELFF
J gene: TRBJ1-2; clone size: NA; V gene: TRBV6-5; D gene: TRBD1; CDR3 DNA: TGTGCCAGCAGTTACTCGGTCCAGGGGGGCTATGGCTACACCTTC; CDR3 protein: CASSYSVQGGYGYTF
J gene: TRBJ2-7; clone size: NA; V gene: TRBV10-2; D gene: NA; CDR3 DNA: TGCGCCAGCAGTCCACGCACAGCCTACGAGCAGTACTTC; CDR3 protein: CASSPRTAYEQYF
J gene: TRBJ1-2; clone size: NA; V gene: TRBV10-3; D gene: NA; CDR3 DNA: TGTGCCATCAGGGAAACAGGGAACTATGGCTACACCTTC; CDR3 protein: CAIRETGNYGYTF
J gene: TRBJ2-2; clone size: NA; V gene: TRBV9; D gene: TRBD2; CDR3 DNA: TGTGCCAGCAGCGGAGTGCGACTAGCGGGGGTTACCGGGGAGCTGTTTTTT; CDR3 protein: CASSGVRLAGVTGELFF
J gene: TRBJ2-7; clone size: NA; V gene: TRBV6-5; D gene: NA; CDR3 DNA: TGTGCCAGCAGTCTCGAGCCCGGGAAGCAGTACTTC; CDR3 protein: CASSLEPGKQYF
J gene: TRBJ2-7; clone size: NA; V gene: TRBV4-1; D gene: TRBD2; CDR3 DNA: TGCGCCAGCAGCCAATTCACGGGAGGGAACGAGCAGTACTTC; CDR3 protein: CASSQFTGGNEQYF